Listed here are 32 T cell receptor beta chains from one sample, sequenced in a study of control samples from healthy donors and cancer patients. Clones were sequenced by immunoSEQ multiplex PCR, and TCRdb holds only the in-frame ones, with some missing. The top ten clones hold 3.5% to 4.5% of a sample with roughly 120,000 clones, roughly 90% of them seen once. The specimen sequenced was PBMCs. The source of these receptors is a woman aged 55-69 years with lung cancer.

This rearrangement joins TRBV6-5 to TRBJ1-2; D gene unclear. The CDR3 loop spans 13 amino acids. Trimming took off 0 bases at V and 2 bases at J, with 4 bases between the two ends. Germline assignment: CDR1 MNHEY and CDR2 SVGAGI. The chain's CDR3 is CASSYSQNYGYTF. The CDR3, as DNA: TGTGCCAGCAGTTACTCACAGAACTATGGCTACACCTTC.

The CDR3: CASSLVSGSSYEQFF. Written as DNA, the CDR3 is TGTGCCAGCAGCTTAGTTAGCGGGAGTAGCTATGAGCAGTTCTTC. The rearrangement uses TRBV11-3 and TRBJ2-1; TRBD2 agrees at 9 bases. Germline V CDR1 and CDR2: SGHNT, YENEEA. This CDR3 region has 15 residues. The V gene end was trimmed by 1 base and the J gene end by 8 bases; junction bases not matched to a gene: 6.

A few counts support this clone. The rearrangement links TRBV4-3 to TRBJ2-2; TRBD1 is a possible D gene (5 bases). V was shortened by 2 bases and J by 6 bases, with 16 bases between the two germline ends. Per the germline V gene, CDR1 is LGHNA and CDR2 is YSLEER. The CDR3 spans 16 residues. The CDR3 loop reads CASSQYTLGAAGELFF. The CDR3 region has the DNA TGCGCCAGCAGCCAATACACCCTAGGGGCTGCCGGGGAGCTGTTTTTT.

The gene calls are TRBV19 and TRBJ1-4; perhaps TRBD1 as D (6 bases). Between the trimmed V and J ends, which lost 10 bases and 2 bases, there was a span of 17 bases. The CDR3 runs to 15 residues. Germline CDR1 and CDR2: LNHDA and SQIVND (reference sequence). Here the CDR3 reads CATLGAGATNEKLFF. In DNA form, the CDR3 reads TGTGCCACCCTTGGGGCAGGGGCCACTAATGAAAAACTGTTTTTT.

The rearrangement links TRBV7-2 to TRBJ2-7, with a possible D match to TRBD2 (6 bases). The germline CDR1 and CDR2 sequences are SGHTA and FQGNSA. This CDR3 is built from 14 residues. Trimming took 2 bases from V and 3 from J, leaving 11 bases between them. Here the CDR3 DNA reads TGTGCCAGCAGCTTAACCCTAGCGAACTACGAGCAGTACTTC. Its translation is CASSLTLANYEQYF. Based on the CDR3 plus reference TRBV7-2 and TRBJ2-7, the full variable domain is GAGVSQSPSNKVTEKGKDVELRCDPISGHTALYWYRQSLGQGLEFLIYFQGNSAPDKSGLPSDRFSAERTGGSVSTLTIQRTQQEDSAVYLCASSLTLANYEQYFGPGTRLTVT.

CDR3 in DNA: TGCGCCAGCAGGGACAGGGAAGGCAAAAACATTCAGTACTTC. It is translated as CASRDREGKNIQYF. This chain uses TRBV10-1 with TRBJ2-4, with 8 bases identical to TRBD1. V lost 6 bases, J lost 3 bases, and 4 bases stayed unmatched. Germline loops: CDR1 WNHNN, CDR2 SYGVQD (reference sequence). This CDR3 contains 14 residues.

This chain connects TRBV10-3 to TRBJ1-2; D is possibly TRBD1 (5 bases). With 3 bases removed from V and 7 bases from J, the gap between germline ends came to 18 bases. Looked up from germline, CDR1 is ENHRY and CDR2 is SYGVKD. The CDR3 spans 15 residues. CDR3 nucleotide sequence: TGTGCCATCAGTGACCGCGGACTGGGTCAGGGTGGCTACACCTTC. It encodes CAISDRGLGQGGYTF.

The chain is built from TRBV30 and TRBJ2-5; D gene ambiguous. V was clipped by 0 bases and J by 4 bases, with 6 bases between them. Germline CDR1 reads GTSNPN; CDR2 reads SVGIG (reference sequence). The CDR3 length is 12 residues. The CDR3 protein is CAWSVRGETQYF. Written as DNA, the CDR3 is TGTGCCTGGAGTGTACGAGGAGAGACCCAGTACTTC.

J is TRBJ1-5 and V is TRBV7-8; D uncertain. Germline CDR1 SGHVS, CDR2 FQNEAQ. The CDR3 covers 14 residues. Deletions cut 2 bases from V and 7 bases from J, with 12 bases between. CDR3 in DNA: TGTGCCAGCAGCTTACTGAAGGGAGCGCAGCCCCAGCATTTT. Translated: CASSLLKGAQPQHF.

The CDR3 nucleotides read TGTGCCAGCAGCGTAGAGGGCCTCGGGGCCAATGAGCAGTTCTTC. Its translation: CASSVEGLGANEQFF. The V call is TRBV9, the J call TRBJ2-1; D could derive from TRBD1 or TRBD2 (5 bases each). Germline CDR1 is SGDLS and CDR2 is YYNGEE. This CDR3 has 15 amino acids. V was pared by 0 bases and J by 6 bases, with 13 bases between.

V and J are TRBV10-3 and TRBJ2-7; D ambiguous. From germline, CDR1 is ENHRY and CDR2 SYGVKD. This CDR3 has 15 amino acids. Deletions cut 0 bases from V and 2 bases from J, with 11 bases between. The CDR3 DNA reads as TGTGCCATCAGTGAGTCGATTGGCGGTACCTACGAGCAGTACTTC. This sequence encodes CAISESIGGTYEQYF.

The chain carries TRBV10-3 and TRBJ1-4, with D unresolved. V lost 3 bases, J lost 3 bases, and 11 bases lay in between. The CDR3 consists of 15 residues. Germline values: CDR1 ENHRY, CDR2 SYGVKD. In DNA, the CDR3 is TGTGCCATCAGTGATCGGGCAGATTCTAATGAAAAACTGTTTTTT. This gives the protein CAISDRADSNEKLFF.

CDR3 DNA: TGTGCCACCAGTGGGGTCCGGGATGGGGACACTGAAGCTTTCTTT. It specifies CATSGVRDGDTEAFF. The V gene is TRBV24-1, the J gene TRBJ1-1; the D is unclear. The CDR3 runs to 15 residues. Per the germline V gene, CDR1 is KGHDR and CDR2 is SFDVKD. Trimming took off 5 bases at V and 3 bases at J, with 15 bases between the two ends.

The CDR3 is CASRKGLSYGYTF. Here the CDR3 DNA reads TGTGCCAGCAGAAAGGGACTGTCATATGGCTACACCTTC. This chain uses TRBV12-3 or TRBV12-4 with TRBJ1-2; TRBD1 is a possible D gene (5 bases). The CDR3 length is 13 residues. The germline V and J ends were trimmed by 6 bases and 5 bases, with 13 bases remaining between them.

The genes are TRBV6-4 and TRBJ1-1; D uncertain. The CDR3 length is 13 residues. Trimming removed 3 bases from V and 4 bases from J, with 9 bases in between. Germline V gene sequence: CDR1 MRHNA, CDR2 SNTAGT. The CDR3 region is CASSEFLATEAFF. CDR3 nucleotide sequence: TGTGCCAGCAGTGAGTTTTTGGCCACTGAAGCTTTCTTT.

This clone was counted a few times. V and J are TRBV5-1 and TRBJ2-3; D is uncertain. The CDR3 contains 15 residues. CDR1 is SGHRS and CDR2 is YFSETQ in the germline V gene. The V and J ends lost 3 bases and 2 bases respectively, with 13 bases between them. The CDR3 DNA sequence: TGCGCCAGCAGCTCCGGCAGCCCTTCCACAGATACGCAGTATTTT. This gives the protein CASSSGSPSTDTQYF.

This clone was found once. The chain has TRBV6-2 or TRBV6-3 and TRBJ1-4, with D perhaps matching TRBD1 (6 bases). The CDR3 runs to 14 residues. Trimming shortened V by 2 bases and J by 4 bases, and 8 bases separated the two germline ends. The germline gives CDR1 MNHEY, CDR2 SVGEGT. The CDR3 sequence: CASSYDRFNEKLFF. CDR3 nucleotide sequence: TGTGCCAGCAGTTACGACAGGTTTAATGAAAAACTGTTTTTT.

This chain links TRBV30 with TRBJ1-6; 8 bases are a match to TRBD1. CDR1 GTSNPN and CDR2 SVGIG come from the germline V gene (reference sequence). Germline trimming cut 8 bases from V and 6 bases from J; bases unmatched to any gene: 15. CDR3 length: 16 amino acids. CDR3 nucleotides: TGTGCCCGGGGACAGGATACTTGGATCGGTAATTCACCCCTCCACTTT. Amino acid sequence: CARGQDTWIGNSPLHF.

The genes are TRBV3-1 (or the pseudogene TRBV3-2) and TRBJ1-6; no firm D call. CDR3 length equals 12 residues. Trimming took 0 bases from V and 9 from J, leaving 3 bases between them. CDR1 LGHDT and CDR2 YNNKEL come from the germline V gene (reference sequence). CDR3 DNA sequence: TGTGCCAGCAGCCAAGATCCTTCACCCCTCCACTTT. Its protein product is CASSQDPSPLHF.

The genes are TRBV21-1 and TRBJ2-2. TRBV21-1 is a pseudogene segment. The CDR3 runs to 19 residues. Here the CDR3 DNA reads TGTGCCAGCAGCAACAGTCTTTTCCCCCGCCACGCGACGAGAGGGGAGCTGTTTTTT. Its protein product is CASSNSLFPRHATRGELFF.

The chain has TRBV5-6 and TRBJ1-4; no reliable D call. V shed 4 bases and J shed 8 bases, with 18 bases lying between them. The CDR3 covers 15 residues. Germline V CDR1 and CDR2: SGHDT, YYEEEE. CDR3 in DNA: TGTGCCAGCAGCCCGAGCGTGCCACGAAGGGAAAAACTGTTTTTT. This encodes CASSPSVPRREKLFF.

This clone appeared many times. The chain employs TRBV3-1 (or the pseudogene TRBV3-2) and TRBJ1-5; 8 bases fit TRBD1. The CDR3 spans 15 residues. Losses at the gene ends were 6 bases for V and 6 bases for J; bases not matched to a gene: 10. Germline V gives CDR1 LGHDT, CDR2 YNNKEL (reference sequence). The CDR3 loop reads CASSSGGASGQPQHF. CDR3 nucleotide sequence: TGTGCCAGCAGTTCAGGGGGCGCTTCGGGTCAGCCCCAGCATTTT.

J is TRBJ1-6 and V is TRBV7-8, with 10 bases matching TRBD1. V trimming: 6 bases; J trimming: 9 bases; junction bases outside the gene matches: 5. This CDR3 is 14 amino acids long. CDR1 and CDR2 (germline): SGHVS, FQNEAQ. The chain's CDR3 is CASRHRTGGSPLHF. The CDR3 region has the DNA TGTGCCAGCAGGCATAGGACAGGGGGTTCACCCCTCCACTTT.

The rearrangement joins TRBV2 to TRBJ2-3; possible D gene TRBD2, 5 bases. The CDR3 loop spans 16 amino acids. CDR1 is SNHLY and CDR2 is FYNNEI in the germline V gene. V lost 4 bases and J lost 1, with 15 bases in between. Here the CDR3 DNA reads TGTGCCAGCAGTGTCGGAGGTAGCATGGGCACAGATACGCAGTATTTT. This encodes CASSVGGSMGTDTQYF. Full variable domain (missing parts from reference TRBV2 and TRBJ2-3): EPEVTQTPSHQVTQMGQEVILRCVPISNHLYFYWYRQILGQKVEFLVSFYNNEISEKSEIFDDQFSVERPDGSNFTLKIRSTKLEDSAMYFCASSVGGSMGTDTQYFGPGTRLTVL.

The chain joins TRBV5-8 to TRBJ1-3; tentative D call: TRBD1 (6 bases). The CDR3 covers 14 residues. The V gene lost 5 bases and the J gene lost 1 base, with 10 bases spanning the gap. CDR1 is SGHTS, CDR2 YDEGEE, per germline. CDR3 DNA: TGTGCCAGCAGGAATGACAGGTCTGGAAACACCATATATTTT. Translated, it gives CASRNDRSGNTIYF. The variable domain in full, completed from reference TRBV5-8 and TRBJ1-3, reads EAGVTQSPTHLIKTRGQQATLRCSPISGHTSVYWYQQALGLGLQFLLWYDEGEERNRGNFPPRFSGRQFPNYSSELNVNALELEDSALYLCASRNDRSGNTIYFGEGSWLTVV.

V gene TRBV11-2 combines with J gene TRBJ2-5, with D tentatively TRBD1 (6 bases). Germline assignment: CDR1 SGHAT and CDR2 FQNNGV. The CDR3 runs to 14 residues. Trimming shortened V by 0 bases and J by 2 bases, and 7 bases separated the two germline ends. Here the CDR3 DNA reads TGTGCCAGCAGCTTAGAGGGGACACAAGAGACCCAGTACTTC. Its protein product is CASSLEGTQETQYF.

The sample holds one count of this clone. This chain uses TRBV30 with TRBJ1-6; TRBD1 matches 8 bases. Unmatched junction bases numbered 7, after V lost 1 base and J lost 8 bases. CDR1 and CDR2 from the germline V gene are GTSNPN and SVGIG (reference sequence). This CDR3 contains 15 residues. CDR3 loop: CAWSGGQGLYSPLHF. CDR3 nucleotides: TGTGCCTGGAGTGGTGGACAGGGTTTATATTCACCCCTCCACTTT.

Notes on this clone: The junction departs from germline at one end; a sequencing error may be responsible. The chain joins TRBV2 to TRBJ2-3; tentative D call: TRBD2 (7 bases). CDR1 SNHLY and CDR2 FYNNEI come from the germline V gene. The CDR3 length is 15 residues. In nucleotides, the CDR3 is TGTGCCAGCAGCGAAGGGGGAGGGCCTAGATATACGCAGTATTTT. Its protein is CASSEGGGPRYTQYF. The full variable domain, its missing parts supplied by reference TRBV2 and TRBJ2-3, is EPEVTQTPSHQVTQMGQEVILRCVPISNHLYFYWYRQILGQKVEFLVSFYNNEISEKSEIFDDQFSVERPDGSNFTLKIRSTKLEDSAMYFCASSEGGGPRYTQYFGPGTRLTVL.

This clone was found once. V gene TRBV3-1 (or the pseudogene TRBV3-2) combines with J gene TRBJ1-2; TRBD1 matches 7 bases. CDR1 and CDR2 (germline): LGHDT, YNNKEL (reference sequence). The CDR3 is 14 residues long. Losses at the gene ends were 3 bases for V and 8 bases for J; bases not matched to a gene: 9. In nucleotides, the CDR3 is TGTGCCAGCAGCCAGGAAAGACAGGGTTGGGGCTACACCTTC. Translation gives CASSQERQGWGYTF.

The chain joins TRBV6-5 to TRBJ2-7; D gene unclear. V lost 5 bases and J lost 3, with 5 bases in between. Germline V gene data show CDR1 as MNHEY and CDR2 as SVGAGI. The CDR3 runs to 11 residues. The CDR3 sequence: CASSIHYEQYF. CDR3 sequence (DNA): TGTGCCAGCAGTATCCACTACGAGCAGTACTTC.

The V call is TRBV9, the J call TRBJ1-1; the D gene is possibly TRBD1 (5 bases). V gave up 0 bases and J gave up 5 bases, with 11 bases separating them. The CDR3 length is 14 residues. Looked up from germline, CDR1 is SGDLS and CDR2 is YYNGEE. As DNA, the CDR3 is TGTGCCAGCAGCGTAGGAGGGGCGCAAACTGAAGCTTTCTTT. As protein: CASSVGGAQTEAFF.

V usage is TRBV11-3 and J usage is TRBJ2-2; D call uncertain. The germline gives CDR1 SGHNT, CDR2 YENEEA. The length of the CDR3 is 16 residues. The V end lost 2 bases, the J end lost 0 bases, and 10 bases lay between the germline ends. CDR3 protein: CASSLKPGANTGELFF. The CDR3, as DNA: TGTGCCAGCAGCTTAAAGCCGGGCGCGAACACCGGGGAGCTGTTTTTT.